Following are 31 T cell receptor beta chains from one sample sequenced in a study of cytomegalovirus exposure and HLA in healthy donors. This PCR relied on a set of 60 Vbeta primers and 13 Jbeta primers. The repertoire was sequenced with immunoSEQ multiplex PCR; TCRdb's copy has only in-frame clones and lacks some. The table has about 160,000 clones, over 80% seen once. Input material: PBMCs. These receptors were taken from a boy between 2 and 10 years old in good health and CMV-seronegative.

This clone was observed a handful of times. The chain employs TRBV6-5 and TRBJ2-1; TRBD2 agrees at 12 bases. The CDR3 has 15 amino acids. The J segment lost 10 bases and the V segment lost 7 bases, leaving 11 bases of the junction unmatched. Germline CDR1 MNHEY, CDR2 SVGAGI. CDR3 coding DNA: TGTGCCAGCATCTTACGACCAGGACTAGCGGGGGAGCAGTTCTTC. Its translation is CASILRPGLAGEQFF.

J is TRBJ1-3 and V is TRBV7-2; 7 positions match TRBD1. From germline, CDR1 is SGHTA and CDR2 FQGNSA. Losses at the gene ends were 3 bases for V and 0 bases for J; bases not matched to a gene: 8. CDR3 length: 17 amino acids. The CDR3 loop is CASSFRITGDSGNTIYF. Written as DNA, the CDR3 is TGTGCCAGCAGCTTCAGAATTACAGGGGACTCTGGAAACACCATATATTTT.

This rearrangement joins TRBV30 to TRBJ2-3; D might be TRBD2 (6 bases). Trimming shortened V by 3 bases and J by 1 base, and 14 bases separated the two germline ends. This CDR3 region has 15 residues. Per the germline V gene, CDR1 is GTSNPN and CDR2 is SVGIG (reference sequence). The CDR3 spells CAWRVHAGRTDTQYF. As DNA, the CDR3 is TGTGCCTGGAGAGTACATGCGGGGCGCACAGATACGCAGTATTTT.

The V and J genes are TRBV7-3 and TRBJ2-1; TRBD2 matches 9 bases. The V segment lost 5 bases and the J segment 6 bases; nucleotides outside the gene matches: 11. There are 16 residues in the CDR3. Germline assignment: CDR1 SGHTA and CDR2 FQGTGA. The CDR3 here is CASSLEGGLAGNEQFF. CDR3 bases: TGTGCCAGCAGCCTCGAAGGGGGACTAGCAGGCAATGAGCAGTTCTTC.

The chain links TRBV19 to TRBJ2-6; possible D gene TRBD1, 6 bases. There are 15 residues in the CDR3. Trimming shortened V by 7 bases and J by 3 bases, and 13 bases separated the two germline ends. Germline CDR1 LNHDA, CDR2 SQIVND (reference sequence). The CDR3 bases are TGTGCCAGTACCGCCACAGGGAGTGGGGCCAACGTCCTGACTTTC. Protein sequence: CASTATGSGANVLTF. Looking up the rest from reference TRBV19 and TRBJ2-6 gives the full variable domain: DGGITQSPKYLFRKEGQNVTLSCEQNLNHDAMYWYRQDPGQGLRLIYYSQIVNDFQKGDIAEGYSVSREKKESFPLTVTSAQKNPTAFYLCASTATGSGANVLTFGAGSRLTVL.

V is TRBV19 and J is TRBJ2-5; D perhaps matches TRBD1 (6 bases). Germline values: CDR1 LNHDA, CDR2 SQIVND (reference sequence). Trimming took off 4 bases at V and 4 bases at J, with 13 bases between the two ends. The CDR3 spans 14 residues. CDR3 DNA: TGTGCCAGTAGTACTCGGGGCAGGGGAGAGACCCAGTACTTC. Translating it yields CASSTRGRGETQYF.

The chain couples TRBV4-2 to TRBJ2-5; D possibly corresponds to TRBD2 (6 bases). CDR3 size: 15 residues. The V and J ends lost 6 bases and 5 bases respectively, with 19 bases between them. Germline V CDR1 and CDR2: LGHNA, YNFKEQ. CDR3 loop: CASRARLGGWETQYF. The CDR3 DNA is TGTGCCAGCAGGGCTAGACTAGGTGGTTGGGAGACCCAGTACTTC.

This clone was seen only a few times. This chain joins TRBV29-1 and TRBJ2-1; 14 bases map to TRBD2. V gave up 3 bases and J gave up 9 bases; unmatched junction bases: 7. The CDR3 sequence is 15 residues long. Germline V gives CDR1 SQVTM, CDR2 ANQGSEA. CDR3 in amino acids: CSVDMVGLAGGEQFF. The DNA of the CDR3 is TGCAGCGTTGATATGGTAGGACTAGCGGGAGGTGAGCAGTTCTTC.

Concerning this clone: At the DNA level, this CDR3 is encoded by other sequences in the same sample as well. The chain joins TRBV4-1 to TRBJ1-1, with D maybe TRBD1 (6 bases). Germline CDR1 MGHRA, CDR2 YSYEKL. This CDR3 comprises 15 residues. With 3 bases removed from V and 4 bases from J, the gap between germline ends came to 15 bases. The chain's CDR3 is CASSHDKGGGTEAFF. In DNA, the CDR3 is TGCGCCAGCAGCCACGACAAGGGGGGGGGCACTGAAGCTTTCTTT.

The chain recombines TRBV19 with TRBJ1-4, with D tentatively TRBD1 (5 bases). Trimming pared 6 bases from V and 2 bases from J, leaving 16 bases between. The CDR3 is 16 amino acids. Germline-derived CDR1 and CDR2 are LNHDA and SQIVND (reference sequence). The CDR3 DNA sequence: TGTGCCAGTAGCTTCCCTGTGGGGGGGACTAATGAAAAACTGTTTTTT. Its translation: CASSFPVGGTNEKLFF.

This chain links TRBV5-4 with TRBJ1-1; D perhaps matches TRBD1 (5 bases). The CDR3 runs to 12 residues. Germline CDR1 and CDR2: SGHNT and YYREEE (reference sequence). Trimming removed 4 bases at V and 4 bases at J, with 8 bases between. CDR3 nucleotide sequence: TGTGCCAGCAGCCTCGACAGCACTGAAGCTTTCTTT. Its translation: CASSLDSTEAFF.

This chain uses TRBV18 with TRBJ1-3; D gene ambiguous. The CDR3 runs 14 residues. V lost 2 bases, J lost 2 bases, and 7 bases lay in between. In germline, CDR1 is KGHSH, CDR2 LQKENI. The CDR3 loop is CASSPSGPGNTIYF. CDR3 nucleotide sequence: TGTGCCAGCTCACCAAGCGGGCCTGGAAACACCATATATTTT. Supplemented by reference TRBV18 and TRBJ1-3, the full variable domain reads NAGVMQNPRHLVRRRGQEARLRCSPMKGHSHVYWYRQLPEEGLKFMVYLQKENIIDESGMPKERFSAEFPKEGPSILRIQQVVRGDSAAYFCASSPSGPGNTIYFGEGSWLTVV.

The chain recombines TRBV6-4 with TRBJ2-3; D is unclear. CDR1 MRHNA and CDR2 SNTAGT come from the germline V gene. The germline V and J ends were trimmed by 3 bases and 2 bases, with 18 bases remaining between them. The CDR3 length is 17 residues. The CDR3 DNA sequence: TGTGCCAGCAGTGAAAAAGTCAGAATCCACAACACAGATACGCAGTATTTT. The encoded protein is CASSEKVRIHNTDTQYF.

The V call is TRBV4-2, the J call TRBJ2-4; D perhaps matches TRBD1 (5 bases). V lost 0 bases, J lost 0 bases, and 9 bases lay in between. The CDR3 covers 16 residues. Germline V CDR1 and CDR2: LGHNA, YNFKEQ. CDR3: CASSQDPQGAKNIQYF. As DNA, the CDR3 is TGTGCCAGCAGCCAAGACCCCCAGGGAGCCAAAAACATTCAGTACTTC.

J is TRBJ2-3 and V is TRBV5-1; no clear D. The CDR3 loop spans 13 amino acids. V lost 1 base, J lost 3 bases, and 6 bases lay in between. CDR1 and CDR2 from the germline V gene are SGHRS and YFSETQ. The CDR3 region is CASSLKRTDTQYF. CDR3 coding DNA: TGCGCCAGCAGCTTGAAGAGAACAGATACGCAGTATTTT.

The chain employs TRBV27 and TRBJ1-4; maybe TRBD1 (5 bases). The germline V and J ends were trimmed by 5 bases and 7 bases, with 14 bases remaining between them. In germline, CDR1 is MNHEY, CDR2 SMNVEV (reference sequence). The CDR3 extends over 14 amino acids. CDR3 nucleotide sequence: TGTGCCAGCAGTACGGAGCGGGGGAGTGAAAAACTGTTTTTT. This translates into CASSTERGSEKLFF.

The chain uses TRBV14 and TRBJ2-5; D may be TRBD1 (6 bases). The germline V and J ends were trimmed by 0 bases and 9 bases, with 11 bases remaining between them. The CDR3 has 13 amino acids. Germline V gene data show CDR1 as SGHDN and CDR2 as FVKESK. The CDR3 region is CASSQEARGSQYF. The CDR3 DNA reads as TGTGCCAGCAGCCAAGAGGCTAGGGGGTCCCAGTACTTC.

This chain uses TRBV19 with TRBJ2-3, with D possibly being TRBD2 (6 bases). CDR1 and CDR2 (germline): LNHDA, SQIVND (reference sequence). The V gene lost 5 bases and the J gene lost 1 base, with 16 bases spanning the gap. The CDR3 extends over 16 amino acids. The CDR3 is CASSFGRTGGTDTQYF. Written as DNA, the CDR3 is TGTGCCAGTAGTTTCGGCAGGACGGGGGGCACAGATACGCAGTATTTT. Based on the CDR3 plus reference TRBV19 and TRBJ2-3, the full variable domain is DGGITQSPKYLFRKEGQNVTLSCEQNLNHDAMYWYRQDPGQGLRLIYYSQIVNDFQKGDIAEGYSVSREKKESFPLTVTSAQKNPTAFYLCASSFGRTGGTDTQYFGPGTRLTVL.

The CDR3 sequence is CASKRTGENSPLHF. The DNA for the CDR3 is TGTGCCAGTAAAAGGACAGGGGAAAATTCACCCCTCCACTTT. The rearrangement joins TRBV6-5 to TRBJ1-6; 9 bases are shared with TRBD1. Germline-derived CDR1 and CDR2 are MNHEY and SVGAGI. Germline trimming cut 9 bases from V and 7 bases from J; bases unmatched to any gene: 7. The CDR3 loop spans 14 amino acids.

The rearrangement uses TRBV4-1 and TRBJ1-4, with D hard to call. Germline V gene lookup returns CDR1 MGHRA and CDR2 YSYEKL. CDR3 length equals 16 residues. Deletions cut 1 base from V and 6 bases from J, with 15 bases between. The CDR3 spells CASSQGRRGDYEKLFF. The CDR3, as DNA: TGCGCCAGCAGCCAAGGGCGACGCGGAGATTATGAAAAACTGTTTTTT.

This clone has a single count. V gene TRBV19 combines with J gene TRBJ2-7, with D possibly being TRBD2 (6 bases). The V gene lost 1 base and the J gene lost 0 bases, with 7 bases spanning the gap. CDR1 and CDR2 from the germline V gene are LNHDA and SQIVND (reference sequence). The CDR3 covers 14 residues. The CDR3 DNA is TGTGCCAGTAGTATAGGCGGGGCCTCCTACGAGCAGTACTTC. Its protein is CASSIGGASYEQYF.

The V gene is TRBV5-6, the J gene TRBJ2-1; D uncertain. The CDR3 spans 14 residues. Germline assignment: CDR1 SGHDT and CDR2 YYEEEE. V was cut by 1 base and J by 0 bases, with 5 bases left in between. CDR3 in amino acids: CASSLWSSYNEQFF. The CDR3 DNA reads TGTGCCAGCAGCTTGTGGAGCTCCTACAATGAGCAGTTCTTC. Full variable domain (rest looked up from reference TRBV5-6 and TRBJ2-1): DAGVTQSPTHLIKTRGQQVTLRCSPKSGHDTVSWYQQALGQGPQFIFQYYEEEERQRGNFPDRFSGHQFPNYSSELNVNALLLGDSALYLCASSLWSSYNEQFFGPGTRLTVL.

The chain joins TRBV27 to TRBJ1-2; 9 bases fit TRBD1. The ends lost 3 bases at V and 4 bases at J; junction bases unmatched: 12. The CDR3 runs to 17 residues. Germline values: CDR1 MNHEY, CDR2 SMNVEV (reference sequence). CDR3 nucleotide sequence: TGTGCCAGCAGTTTTGCCCCGCCGGGACAGGGAAGCTATGGCTACACCTTC. It is translated as CASSFAPPGQGSYGYTF.

The CDR3 DNA sequence: TGTGCCAGCAGCGGGGATGGACTAGCCACAGATACGCAGTATTTT. It codes for CASSGDGLATDTQYF. The chain has TRBV9 and TRBJ2-3; TRBD2 matches at 8 bases. CDR1 and CDR2 from the germline V gene are SGDLS and YYNGEE. Unmatched junction bases numbered 5, after V lost 3 bases and J lost 2 bases. The CDR3 length is 15 residues.

With regard to this clone: Relative to the germline gene, one junction end is altered; a read error may explain this. At the DNA level, this CDR3 is encoded by other sequences in the same sample as well. This sequence joins TRBV7-8 and TRBJ1-1; tentatively, D is TRBD1 (6 bases). The germline CDR1 and CDR2 sequences are SGHVS and FQNEAQ. The CDR3 runs to 15 residues. This chain's CDR3 is CASSLFGGRDTEAFF. Written as DNA, the CDR3 is TGTGCCAGTAGCTTATTCGGGGGGCGCGACACTGAAGCTTTCTTT.

V is TRBV20-1 and J is TRBJ1-1; maybe TRBD1 (6 bases). Germline assignment: CDR1 DFQATT and CDR2 SNEGSKA (reference sequence). CDR3 size: 11 residues. The V gene lost 4 bases and the J gene lost 11 bases, with 14 bases spanning the gap. CDR3 DNA: TGCAGTGCTATAAGGGGGGGTATGGCTTTCTTT. Its protein is CSAIRGGMAFF.

V gene TRBV6-5 combines with J gene TRBJ2-4, with D perhaps TRBD1 (6 bases). V was pared by 6 bases and J by 7 bases, with 16 bases between. CDR3 size: 14 residues. Germline-derived CDR1 and CDR2 are MNHEY and SVGAGI. The CDR3 reads CASRDGQRANIQYF. The CDR3 DNA reads as TGTGCCAGCAGAGACGGACAGCGAGCGAACATTCAGTACTTC.

This rearrangement joins TRBV6-1 to TRBJ2-2, with 8 bases identical to TRBD1. Trimming cost V 2 bases and J 4 bases; bases outside gene matches: 6. The CDR3 consists of 16 residues. Per the germline V gene, CDR1 is MNHNS and CDR2 is SASEGT. Written as DNA, the CDR3 is TGTGCCAGCAGTGAAAGCCCAGGGGGCGCCACCGGGGAGCTGTTTTTT. It encodes CASSESPGGATGELFF.

The chain joins TRBV5-1 to TRBJ1-1, with D tentatively TRBD1 (6 bases). Deletions cut 2 bases from V and 2 bases from J, with 10 bases between. From germline, CDR1 is SGHRS and CDR2 YFSETQ. The CDR3 totals 14 residues. The CDR3 region is CASSFGGANTEAFF. CDR3 nucleotide sequence: TGCGCCAGCAGCTTTGGGGGCGCTAACACTGAAGCTTTCTTT.

The genes are TRBV2 and TRBJ2-3, with a possible D match to TRBD1 (5 bases). The CDR3 consists of 12 residues. Per germline, CDR1 SNHLY and CDR2 FYNNEI. Between the trimmed V and J ends, which lost 7 bases and 2 bases, there was a span of 7 bases. CDR3 nucleotide sequence: TGTGCCAGCAAGGACAACACAGATACGCAGTATTTT. It is translated as CASKDNTDTQYF. The full variable domain, completed using reference TRBV2 and TRBJ2-3, is EPEVTQTPSHQVTQMGQEVILRCVPISNHLYFYWYRQILGQKVEFLVSFYNNEISEKSEIFDDQFSVERPDGSNFTLKIRSTKLEDSAMYFCASKDNTDTQYFGPGTRLTVL.

The gene calls are TRBV10-3 and TRBJ2-2; D gene ambiguous. With 4 bases removed from V and 7 bases from J, the gap between germline ends came to 7 bases. Germline V gene data show CDR1 as ENHRY and CDR2 as SYGVKD. The CDR3 loop spans 12 amino acids. CDR3 residues: CAISGGGGELFF. For the CDR3, the DNA is TGTGCCATCAGTGGAGGTGGCGGGGAGCTGTTTTTT.